This TCR beta chain appears in the sequencing data of a study of T-cell memory formation after mild COVID-19. Study-wide results and limits: Some clones that responded turned up in pre-infection memory, which suggests that cross-reactive memory joined in.

From the 5' RACE reads, TCRdb called clonotypes with MiXCR, one entry per CDR3 protein. The sample carries 530,000 or so distinct CDR3 sequences, roughly 17% recorded once. On this clonotype itself: Its cognate antigen is unknown.

The receptor comes from an adult woman who had mild COVID-19 (a few samples of this study predate the infection). Cell type and time point are not known. The sequenced sample consisted of PBMCs or a T cell subset sorted from them (not recorded which).

Written as DNA, the CDR3 is TGTGCCAGTAGTATACGGGTTACAGGGGGCATTGGAGAGACCCAGTACTTC. Its translation is CASSIRVTGGIGETQYF. The chain carries TRBV19 and TRBJ2-5; 9 positions agree with TRBD1. Germline V lookup: CDR1 LNHDA, CDR2 SQIVND (reference sequence). Unmatched junction bases numbered 11, after V lost 2 bases and J lost 4 bases. CDR3 length: 17 amino acids. Filled out from reference TRBV19 and TRBJ2-5, the complete variable domain reads DGGITQSPKYLFRKEGQNVTLSCEQNLNHDAMYWYRQDPGQGLRLIYYSQIVNDFQKGDIAEGYSVSREKKESFPLTVTSAQKNPTAFYLCASSIRVTGGIGETQYFGPGTRLLVL.